A single sample is the source of the 3 T cell receptor beta chains below, sequenced in a study of blood T cell repertoires in COVID-19. Only in-frame clones appear in the TCRdb table, and some are missing; sequencing was by immunoSEQ multiplex PCR. Among some 100,000 clones listed, just under 80% were seen once. The source material was peripheral blood. These receptors came from a human donor in a cohort sampled during active COVID-19.

The chain recombines TRBV19 with TRBJ2-1, with a tentative D call TRBD2 (7 bases). Germline V CDR1 and CDR2: LNHDA, SQIVND (reference sequence). The CDR3 consists of 16 residues. The V end was cut by 4 bases, the J end by 0 bases, with 13 bases between. In DNA, the CDR3 is TGTGCCAGTAGTAAGAGGGAGGGGGGCTCCTACAATGAGCAGTTCTTC. Residues: CASSKREGGSYNEQFF.

V and J are TRBV9 and TRBJ2-1, with TRBD2 matching 11 bases. Germline CDR1 is SGDLS and CDR2 is YYNGEE. The trim removed 4 bases at V and 6 bases at J, leaving 9 bases unmatched. This CDR3 spans 16 amino acids. Here the CDR3 reads CASSKSLAGGSNEQFF. The CDR3 DNA reads TGTGCCAGCAGCAAGTCCCTAGCGGGAGGTAGCAATGAGCAGTTCTTC.

This rearrangement joins TRBV19 to TRBJ2-6; possible D gene TRBD1, 6 bases. The CDR3 runs 18 residues. Germline V gene lookup returns CDR1 LNHDA and CDR2 SQIVND (reference sequence). V dropped 5 bases and J dropped 0 bases, with 17 bases sitting between them. The CDR3 region has the DNA TGTGCCAGTAGTTTGGACAGTTTTGAGTTCTCTGGGGCCAACGTCCTGACTTTC. Translated, it gives CASSLDSFEFSGANVLTF.